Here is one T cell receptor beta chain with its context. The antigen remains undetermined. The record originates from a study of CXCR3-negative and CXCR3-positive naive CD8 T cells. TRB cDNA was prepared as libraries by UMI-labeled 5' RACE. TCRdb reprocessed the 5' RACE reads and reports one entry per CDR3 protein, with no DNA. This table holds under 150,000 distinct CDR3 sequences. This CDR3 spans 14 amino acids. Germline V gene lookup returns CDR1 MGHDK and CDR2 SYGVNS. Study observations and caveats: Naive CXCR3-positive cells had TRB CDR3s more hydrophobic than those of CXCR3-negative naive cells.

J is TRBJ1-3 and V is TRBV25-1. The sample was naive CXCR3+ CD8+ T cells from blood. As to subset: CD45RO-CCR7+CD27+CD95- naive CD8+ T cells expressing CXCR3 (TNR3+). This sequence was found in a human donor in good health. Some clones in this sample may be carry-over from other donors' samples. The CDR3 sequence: CASSEWEEGNTIYF.